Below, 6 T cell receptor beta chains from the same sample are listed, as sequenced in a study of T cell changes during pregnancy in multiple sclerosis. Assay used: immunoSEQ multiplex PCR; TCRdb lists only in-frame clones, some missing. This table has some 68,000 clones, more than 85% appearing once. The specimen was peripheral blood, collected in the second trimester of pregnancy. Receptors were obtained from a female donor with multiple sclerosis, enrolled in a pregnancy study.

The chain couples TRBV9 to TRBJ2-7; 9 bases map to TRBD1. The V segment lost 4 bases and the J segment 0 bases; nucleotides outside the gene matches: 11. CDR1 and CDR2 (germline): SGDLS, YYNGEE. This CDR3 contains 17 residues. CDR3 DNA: TGTGCCAGCAGCTTATCCACTGGACAGGGGCACTCCTACGAGCAGTACTTC. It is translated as CASSLSTGQGHSYEQYF.

The CDR3 region has the DNA TGCAGCGAGCAGAACACCGGGGAGCTGTTTTTT. Translating gives CSEQNTGELFF. V usage is TRBV20-1 and J usage is TRBJ2-2; no definite D call. This CDR3 comprises 11 residues. The germline V gene encodes CDR1 DFQATT and CDR2 SNEGSKA (reference sequence).

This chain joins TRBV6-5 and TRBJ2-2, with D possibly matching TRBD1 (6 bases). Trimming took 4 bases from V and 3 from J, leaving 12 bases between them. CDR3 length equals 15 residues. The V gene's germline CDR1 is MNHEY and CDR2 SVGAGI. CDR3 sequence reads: CASSSRGLDTGELFF. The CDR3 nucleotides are TGTGCCAGCAGTTCAAGGGGGTTAGACACCGGGGAGCTGTTTTTT.

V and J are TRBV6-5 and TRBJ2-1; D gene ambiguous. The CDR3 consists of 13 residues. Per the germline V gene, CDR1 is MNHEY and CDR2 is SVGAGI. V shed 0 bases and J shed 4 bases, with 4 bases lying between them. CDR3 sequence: CASSYSAYNEQFF. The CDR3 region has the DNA TGTGCCAGCAGTTACTCCGCGTACAATGAGCAGTTCTTC.

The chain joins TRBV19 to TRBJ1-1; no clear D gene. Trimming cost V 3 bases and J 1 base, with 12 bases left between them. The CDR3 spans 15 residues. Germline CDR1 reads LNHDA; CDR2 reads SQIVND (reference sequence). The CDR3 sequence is CASSISGLRNTEAFF. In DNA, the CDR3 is TGTGCCAGTAGTATTTCGGGATTAAGGAACACTGAAGCTTTCTTT. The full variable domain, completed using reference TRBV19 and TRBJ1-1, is DGGITQSPKYLFRKEGQNVTLSCEQNLNHDAMYWYRQDPGQGLRLIYYSQIVNDFQKGDIAEGYSVSREKKESFPLTVTSAQKNPTAFYLCASSISGLRNTEAFFGQGTRLTVV.

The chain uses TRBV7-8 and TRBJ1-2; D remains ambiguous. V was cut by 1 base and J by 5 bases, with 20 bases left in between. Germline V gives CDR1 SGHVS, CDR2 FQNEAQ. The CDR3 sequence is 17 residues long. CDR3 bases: TGTGCCAGCAGCTTAGGACCGGACTATTTGAACCATTATGGCTACACCTTC. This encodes CASSLGPDYLNHYGYTF.